The rows below give T cell receptor beta chains drawn from one sample of a study of shared T cell receptors in the human thymus. The repertoire was sequenced with immunoSEQ multiplex PCR; TCRdb's copy has only in-frame clones and lacks some. The data hold more than 550,000 clones, with 70% to 90% observed a single time. These records were also assigned to another study, of human thymus T cells.

Sequenced sample: thymocytes. The receptors derive from a girl under two years old with a congenital heart defect. The CDR3 runs from the conserved cysteine through the conserved F or W. D genes are given only for firm matches. Only part of the rows carry a size: once, few, many, or a class if the clone is expanded.

V	J	D	size	DNA	CDR3
TRBV20-1	TRBJ1-1	-	-	TGCAGTGTTGGGGGGGCTGAAGCTTTCTTT	CSVGGAEAFF
TRBV27	TRBJ1-1	TRBD1	-	TGTGCCAGCAGGCGAACGGACAGGGGGCGGATTTTAAGGGCGAACACTGAAGCTTTCTTT	CASRRTDRGRILRANTEAFF
TRBV10-3	TRBJ1-6	TRBD1	-	TGTGCCATCAGTCATCTCCCGGGACAGGGAGTCTCACCCCTCCACTTT	CAISHLPGQGVSPLHF
TRBV11-2	TRBJ2-3	-	-	TGTGCCAGCAGCTTAACGACTACAGATACGCAGTATTTT	CASSLTTTDTQYF
TRBV12-5	TRBJ1-5	-	-	TGTGCTAGTGGTTTGGGTTGGGGGGGAAGAAATCAGCCCCAGCATTTT	CASGLGWGGRNQPQHF
TRBV6-1	TRBJ2-7	-	-	TGTGCCAGCTACGGACATCTCTACGAGCAGTACTTC	CASYGHLYEQYF
TRBV19	TRBJ1-2	-	-	TGTGCCAGTTTTCGGTATGGCTACACCTTC	CASFRYGYTF
TRBV2	TRBJ2-3	-	-	TGTGCCAGGGGCGGGGGCGCACCCGATAGCACAGATACGCAGTATTTT	CARGGGAPDSTDTQYF
TRBV4-3	TRBJ2-3	TRBD2	-	TGCGCCAGCAGCCAAGGGTTGGGCGGGGGGGATCCAGATACGCAGTATTTT	CASSQGLGGGDPDTQYF
TRBV12-5	TRBJ2-7	-	-	TGTGCTAGTGCCGAACCTAGAAAGAGCTCCTACGAGCAGTACTTC	CASAEPRKSSYEQYF
TRBV5-4	TRBJ2-3	TRBD2	-	TGTGCCAGCGGAACCTTCGGGGGGGATACGCAGTATTTT	CASGTFGGDTQYF
TRBV20-1	TRBJ1-2	-	-	TGCAGTGCTAGCCAGGGCAAGGGCTACACCTTC	CSASQGKGYTF
TRBV25-1	TRBJ2-7	-	-	TGTGCCAGCAGTCCCTCACACCGAACCAACTACGAGCAGTACTTC	CASSPSHRTNYEQYF
TRBV2	TRBJ1-5	-	-	TGTGCCAGCAGTGAACCGTGGCAGGGGAGTCGCAATCAGCCCCAGCATTTT	CASSEPWQGSRNQPQHF
TRBV28	TRBJ1-1	TRBD1	-	TGTGCCAGCATAGGGGATGACCTCGAACAGGGGGCTGGGTCTGAAGCTTTCTTT	CASIGDDLEQGAGSEAFF
TRBV6-1	TRBJ1-5	TRBD1	once	TGTGCCAGCAGTGAAGTGGGACAGAGCAATCAGCCCCAGCATTTT	CASSEVGQSNQPQHF
TRBV28	TRBJ1-1	TRBD1	-	TGTGCCAGCAGAACCCAGGGGGCCCACACTGAAGCTTTCTTT	CASRTQGAHTEAFF
TRBV5-1	TRBJ2-7	TRBD1	-	TGCGCCAGCAGCCCAGAAGGACAGGGGCGAGGACTTCCCACAGAATACGAGCAGTACTTC	CASSPEGQGRGLPTEYEQYF
TRBV11-2	TRBJ1-5	-	-	TGTGCCAGCAGCCAGCAGGGGATGCAGCCCCAGCATTTT	CASSQQGMQPQHF
TRBV4-1	TRBJ2-7	-	-	TGCGCCAGCAGCGCAAAAGCAGGACAGTTACCCAGAGCGGATTCCTACGAGCAGTACTTC	CASSAKAGQLPRADSYEQYF
TRBV28	TRBJ1-4	TRBD1	-	TGTGCCAGCACCTCATGTCGGGGACAGGGGGATGGTGGTAGTAAGGAAAAACTGTTTTTT	CASTSCRGQGDGGSKEKLFF
TRBV27	TRBJ1-1	TRBD1	-	TGTGCCAGCAGTACCAAGACAGGGGGGACTGAAGCTTTCTTT	CASSTKTGGTEAFF
TRBV5-4	TRBJ2-7	TRBD1	-	TGTGCCAGCAGCGGGGCGAGGACAGGGGTGTCTGGGGGCCGAGCTTACGAGCAGTACTTC	CASSGARTGVSGGRAYEQYF
TRBV7-9	TRBJ1-2	TRBD1	-	TGTGCCAGCAGCTTTCCTTGGGCAGGGGGCGAGTATGGCTACACCTTC	CASSFPWAGGEYGYTF
TRBV4-1	TRBJ2-3	TRBD1	-	TGCGCCAGCAGCTTCCGATTCTCGGGACAGCTAGTCCCGGACCATACGCAGTATTTT	CASSFRFSGQLVPDHTQYF
TRBV7-8	TRBJ1-5	TRBD1	-	TGTGCCAGCAGCCGGACAGGGGACAAGCAAGGGGGCAATCAGCCCCAGCATTTT	CASSRTGDKQGGNQPQHF
TRBV5-6	TRBJ1-5	-	-	TGTGCCAGCAGCTTGGGGAGTTCCGACGTGTATAGCAATCAGCCCCAGCATTTT	CASSLGSSDVYSNQPQHF
TRBV27	TRBJ1-6	-	-	TGTGCCAGCAGTTCCACAGGGATCCGAAATTCACCCCTCCACTTT	CASSSTGIRNSPLHF
TRBV2	TRBJ1-1	-	-	TGTGCCAGCAGAAAGAAAGACAGGTCCCGGAGCACTGAAGCTTTCTTT	CASRKKDRSRSTEAFF
TRBV25-1	TRBJ1-1	-	-	TGTGCCAGCAGAGAACAGGTGGACACTGAAGCTTTCTTT	CASREQVDTEAFF
TRBV25-1	TRBJ2-1	-	once	TGTGCCAGCAGTCCCCAGCGGACCCTAAGGGACAATGAGCAGTTCTTC	CASSPQRTLRDNEQFF
TRBV19	TRBJ1-5	TRBD1	-	TGTGCCAGTAGTCCCTGGGGGGACAGGGCCGTTTCCTCCAATCAGCCCCAGCATTTT	CASSPWGDRAVSSNQPQHF
TRBV6-5	TRBJ1-6	-	-	TGTGCCAGCAGTTACTCTTCGACAGTAAAGTCACCCCTCCACTTT	CASSYSSTVKSPLHF
TRBV10-1	TRBJ2-1	-	-	TGCGCCAGCAGTGCTATCCGGGACTCAAACTACAATGAGCAGTTCTTC	CASSAIRDSNYNEQFF
TRBV19	TRBJ1-6	-	-	TGTGCCAGTAGTATAAGGGGGGGTTCACCCCTCCACTTT	CASSIRGGSPLHF
TRBV27	TRBJ2-1	-	-	TGTGCCAGCAGTTTAAGACTCCCTGAGGGCGAGCAGTTCTTC	CASSLRLPEGEQFF
TRBV15	TRBJ2-5	-	-	TGTGCCACCAGCAGAAGGTGGGGGCCCGACAAAGAGACCCAGTACTTC	CATSRRWGPDKETQYF
TRBV19	TRBJ1-3	-	-	TGTGCCAGTAGTATAGTCGGGACAGGAAACACCATATATTTT	CASSIVGTGNTIYF
TRBV4-1	TRBJ1-4	TRBD1	-	TGCGCCAGCAGCCGCCCCCGGCAGGGGGCAACTAATGAAAAACTGTTTTTT	CASSRPRQGATNEKLFF
TRBV7-6	TRBJ2-2	TRBD1	-	TGTGCCAGCAGCCTAGGGACAGCCACCGGGGAGCTGTTTTTT	CASSLGTATGELFF
TRBV4-1	TRBJ2-7	-	-	TGCGCCAGCAGCCCTCGGGAACGAATCTACGAGCAGTACTTC	CASSPRERIYEQYF
TRBV9	TRBJ1-2	TRBD1	-	TGTGCCAGCAGTGGATGTACTACTCCGTGGGACAGAAATGAAATCTATGGCTACACCTTC	CASSGCTTPWDRNEIYGYTF
TRBV7-6	TRBJ1-2	-	once	TGTGCCAGCAGCTTAGCAGTGGGCAGGTTAGCTAACTATGGCTACACCTTC	CASSLAVGRLANYGYTF
TRBV30	TRBJ1-5	TRBD1	few	TGTGCCTGGAGTGTACCTTTTGGGACAGGGCCTCAGCCCCAGCATTTT	CAWSVPFGTGPQPQHF
TRBV27	TRBJ1-1	-	-	TGTGCCAGCAGTTTATCTCGCCGCCAGGGTTTTTGGACTGAAGCTTTCTTT	CASSLSRRQGFWTEAFF
TRBV6-1	TRBJ1-2	-	once	TGTGCCAGCAGTGAAAGGGCGGGACTTAACTATGGCTACACCTTC	CASSERAGLNYGYTF
TRBV15	TRBJ1-2	-	-	TGTGCCACCAGTACGACAGCCGGTGGCTACACCTTC	CATSTTAGGYTF
TRBV5-1	TRBJ1-1	-	-	TGCGCCAGCAGCTTCGGTTCGAACACTGAAGCTTTCTTT	CASSFGSNTEAFF
TRBV4-3	TRBJ2-2	TRBD2	few	TGCGCCAGCAGCCAAGGGTCGGGCGGGGGCGGGGAGCTGTTTTTT	CASSQGSGGGGELFF